A selection of T cell receptor beta chains follows, all from one sample in a study of OX40 agonist ivuxolimab in advanced cancers. The protocol was immunoSEQ multiplex PCR, while the TCRdb copy is restricted to in-frame clones and leaves out a portion. The repertoire has some 30,000 clones, approximately 84% of them found once; the top ten carry approximately 16%. The sequenced sample was CD4+ or CD8+ T cells sorted from blood, obtained in a trial of the OX40 agonist ivuxolimab. These receptors all come from an adult with an advanced solid tumor such as melanoma, head and neck, liver or kidney cancer. Each CDR3 is given with its conserved first and last residue. The order of the fields is J gene, clone size, V gene, CDR3 protein. Size tells how often a clone was seen (once, few, many) or the class of an expanded clone, and some rows leave it out.

j_call: TRBJ1-1; clone_size: .; v_call: TRBV7-8; cdr3_aa: CASSSYPGILLNTEAFF
j_call: TRBJ2-2; clone_size: .; v_call: TRBV4-2; cdr3_aa: CASSQDPGGSYTGELFF
j_call: TRBJ1-2; clone_size: .; v_call: TRBV7-6; cdr3_aa: CASSLDGFSGYTF
j_call: TRBJ1-1; clone_size: .; v_call: TRBV9; cdr3_aa: CASSTRTGGDTEAFF
j_call: TRBJ1-5; clone_size: .; v_call: TRBV27; cdr3_aa: CASTPTGGNQPQHF
j_call: TRBJ2-3; clone_size: .; v_call: TRBV28; cdr3_aa: CASRPFWVTSGRDVTQYF
j_call: TRBJ2-3; clone_size: .; v_call: TRBV29-1; cdr3_aa: CSVEVAHTDTQYF
j_call: TRBJ2-1; clone_size: .; v_call: TRBV5-1; cdr3_aa: CASSPTSGRVYEQFF
j_call: TRBJ2-7; clone_size: medium-sized; v_call: TRBV6-1; cdr3_aa: CASSGDRGSYEQYF
j_call: TRBJ1-1; clone_size: once; v_call: TRBV5-4; cdr3_aa: CASSQRGLGSNKTNTEAFF
j_call: TRBJ2-1; clone_size: .; v_call: TRBV5-1; cdr3_aa: CASSFLAGNSYNEQFF
j_call: TRBJ2-1; clone_size: medium-sized; v_call: TRBV11-3; cdr3_aa: CASSSRSLGSYNEQFF
j_call: TRBJ2-3; clone_size: .; v_call: TRBV27; cdr3_aa: CASTILGTSTDTQYF
j_call: TRBJ2-7; clone_size: few; v_call: TRBV29-1; cdr3_aa: CSARQGTYYEQYF
j_call: TRBJ2-1; clone_size: .; v_call: TRBV25-1; cdr3_aa: CASRDFYNEQFF
j_call: TRBJ1-1; clone_size: .; v_call: TRBV28; cdr3_aa: CASTQGAGAFF
j_call: TRBJ2-2; clone_size: .; v_call: TRBV9; cdr3_aa: CASSVAPSTGELFF
j_call: TRBJ2-5; clone_size: .; v_call: TRBV7-3; cdr3_aa: CASSLGTSGGETQYF
j_call: TRBJ2-5; clone_size: .; v_call: TRBV28; cdr3_aa: CASSLYSGKETQYF
j_call: TRBJ2-6; clone_size: .; v_call: TRBV6-1; cdr3_aa: CATLGQLAANVLTF
j_call: TRBJ2-2; clone_size: once; v_call: TRBV4-3; cdr3_aa: CASSQDASGSNGELFF
j_call: TRBJ2-5; clone_size: .; v_call: TRBV11-2; cdr3_aa: CASSPLQGAWETQYF
j_call: TRBJ1-3; clone_size: .; v_call: TRBV5-4; cdr3_aa: CASSLGQYSGNTIYF
j_call: TRBJ2-7; clone_size: .; v_call: TRBV9; cdr3_aa: CASSSDGYEQYF
j_call: TRBJ2-1; clone_size: .; v_call: TRBV5-4; cdr3_aa: CASSLVFVQREDPGNEQFF
j_call: TRBJ2-2; clone_size: few; v_call: TRBV15; cdr3_aa: CATSGEGNTGELFF
j_call: TRBJ2-7; clone_size: .; v_call: TRBV5-6; cdr3_aa: CASSWTSGGFYEQYF
j_call: TRBJ1-2; clone_size: .; v_call: TRBV5-8; cdr3_aa: CASSWGGGSYGYTF
j_call: TRBJ2-3; clone_size: .; v_call: TRBV7-6; cdr3_aa: CASSLARSGRGADTQYF
j_call: TRBJ2-7; clone_size: .; v_call: TRBV7-2; cdr3_aa: CASSLASGLLSYEQYF
j_call: TRBJ1-5; clone_size: .; v_call: TRBV4-1; cdr3_aa: CASSPISGQDNQPQHF
j_call: TRBJ1-4; clone_size: .; v_call: TRBV19; cdr3_aa: CASSMFSPPREKLFF
j_call: TRBJ1-2; clone_size: .; v_call: TRBV29-1; cdr3_aa: CSVDSQGAVGYTF
j_call: TRBJ1-5; clone_size: .; v_call: TRBV2; cdr3_aa: CASTLVGGLEPQHF
j_call: TRBJ2-2; clone_size: .; v_call: TRBV6-5; cdr3_aa: CASSYGRRTSGGELFF
j_call: TRBJ2-2; clone_size: .; v_call: TRBV29-1; cdr3_aa: CSPRGDTGELFF
j_call: TRBJ2-1; clone_size: .; v_call: TRBV4-1; cdr3_aa: CASSHPVSTSGRIGDEQFF
j_call: TRBJ2-5; clone_size: .; v_call: TRBV11-2; cdr3_aa: CASSPGQGAHETQYF
j_call: TRBJ1-1; clone_size: .; v_call: TRBV6-5; cdr3_aa: CASSPQGSNTEAFF
j_call: TRBJ2-1; clone_size: few; v_call: TRBV27; cdr3_aa: CASCLFLGNEQFF